This T cell receptor beta chain was retrieved from a study of T cell repertoires in cytomegalovirus infection. Study-level results: It was HLA-C-restricted CMV-specific TCR beta clonotypes that dominated the response ex vivo. Adding up the frequency of public TCR beta families identified people who carried CMV plus the relevant HLA.

The CDR3 is 15 residues long. V dropped 6 bases and J dropped 3 bases, with 20 bases sitting between them. Per germline, CDR1 DFQATT and CDR2 SNEGSKA (reference sequence). Concerning this clonotype itself: Antigen unknown.

Using its own MiXCR run on the reads, TCRdb lists one record per CDR3 protein. Among some 700,000 distinct CDR3 sequences listed, approximately 40% were seen once. The sample was PBMCs. The receptor's source is a human donor in good health (CMV status not recorded). Some clones in this sample may be carry-over from other donors' samples. The rearrangement uses TRBV20-1 and TRBJ1-1; no reliable D call. CDR3 in amino acids: CSAGRWRTVHTEAFF. The CDR3 DNA reads TGCAGTGCGGGCAGGTGGCGAACAGTCCACACTGAAGCTTTCTTT.